The source of this T cell receptor (beta chain) is a study of CD8 T cells in ankylosing spondylitis. Study-level points and caveats: Clones linked to disease were reported to show significant enrichment in matched ankylosing spondylitis synovial fluid. Disease-linked clones displayed a CD8+ phenotype and appeared relatively rarely in peripheral blood. Seemingly characteristic of ankylosing spondylitis blood was a TCR beta motif consisting of fewer than 10 highly homologous variants. Certain motif variants had earlier appeared in reactive arthritis synovial fluid and blood.

This clonotype was counted only a few times. Antigen unknown. Trimming shortened V by 1 base and J by 0 bases, and 19 bases separated the two germline ends. Germline-derived CDR1 and CDR2 are SGHAT and FQNNGV. The CDR3 has 18 amino acids. Generation of TCR beta libraries employed quantitative 5'-RACE incorporating molecular barcodes. TCRdb reprocessed the 5' RACE reads with MiXCR, giving one entry per CDR3 protein. This table has around 770,000 distinct CDR3 sequences, 15% to 20% appearing once. Sample: blood, either unsorted or a sorted T cell fraction (not recorded which). The sequence derives from a male donor with ankylosing spondylitis. V and J are TRBV11-2 and TRBJ2-7; D possibly matches TRBD1 or TRBD2 (5 bases each). In DNA, the CDR3 is TGTGCCAGCAGCTTAGTAATCTTTCGGGGCAGGCCCTCCTACGAGCAGTACTTC. Translation gives CASSLVIFRGRPSYEQYF.